Below, 21 T cell receptor beta chains from the same sample are listed, as sequenced in a study of blood T cells in healthy people across ages (dated by TCRdb to 2015 to 2017). Receptor amplification or capture employed 5' RACE. Instrument used: Illumina HiSeq 2500. A second roughly 7 to 11 cycle PCR used a sample-barcoded 5' primer and a J-beta primer mix. The public reads were quality trimmed at Q25 with fastp and then assembled into clones with MiXCR by TCRdb, keeping productive beta chains. Every distinct CDR3 protein forms one entry, paired with its most common genes and DNA. In this sample the table shows around 800,000 distinct CDR3 sequences, approximately 67% of which occur a single time. The ten largest clones take up around a quarter of the sample. The sequencing sample was made of blood. These receptor sequences come from a man in his thirties or forties in good health.

The chain couples TRBV12-3 or TRBV12-4 to TRBJ1-5; 9 nucleotides align to TRBD1. J lost 0 bases, V lost 3 bases, and 12 bases had no gene match. The CDR3 totals 19 residues. CDR3 sequence (DNA): TGTGCCAGCAGTTTGAGTTTGGCGTGGACAGGGGATAGCAATCAGCCCCAGCATTTT. As protein: CASSLSLAWTGDSNQPQHF.

This clonotype showed up just once. The chain has TRBV3-1 and TRBJ2-5; TRBD2 is a possible D gene (6 bases). The V end was cut by 2 bases, the J end by 4 bases, with 14 bases between. Per germline, CDR1 LGHDT and CDR2 YNNKEL (reference sequence). The CDR3 extends over 15 amino acids. In DNA, the CDR3 is TGTGCCAGCAGCCAAAACCATCTAGCGAGAGAGACCCAGTACTTC. Translating it yields CASSQNHLARETQYF.

The rearrangement joins TRBV25-1 to TRBJ1-1, with D unclear. Trimming took off 2 bases at V and 2 bases at J, with 6 bases between the two ends. CDR1 and CDR2 from the germline V gene are MGHDK and SYGVNS. The CDR3 is made up of 13 amino acids. The CDR3 loop is CASSEVYNTEAFF. The DNA of the CDR3 is TGTGCCAGCAGTGAAGTGTATAACACTGAAGCTTTCTTT.

Note on this clonotype: Being one base from a much bigger clone, this may be a read error. This chain uses TRBV2 with TRBJ2-7; D is ambiguous. This CDR3 spans 15 amino acids. The V end was cut by 2 bases, the J end by 7 bases, with 18 bases between. Germline loops: CDR1 SNHLY, CDR2 FYNNEI. The DNA of the CDR3 is TGTGCCAGCAGTGAAAGGTCGTCAGGAAACAATGAGCAGTACTTC. Protein sequence: CASSERSSGNNEQYF.

This clonotype showed up just a few times. The chain has TRBV4-2 and TRBJ1-5; D is undetermined. Germline values: CDR1 LGHNA, CDR2 YNFKEQ. This CDR3 has 15 amino acids. The V end lost 4 bases, the J end lost 5 bases, and 15 bases lay between the germline ends. The CDR3 DNA follows: TGTGCCAGCAGCCCCCCCAGCCGGGAGGATCAGCCCCAGCATTTT. Its protein product is CASSPPSREDQPQHF.

Details on this clonotype: A single base separates this from a much larger clone, so it may be a read error. This chain uses TRBV3-1 with TRBJ1-2; D gene unclear. CDR3 length equals 11 residues. Deletions cut 2 bases from V and 8 bases from J, with 6 bases between. Germline V gives CDR1 LGHDT, CDR2 YNNKEL (reference sequence). The CDR3, as DNA: TGTGCCAGCAGCCAAATGGAGGGCTACACCTTC. Its protein is CASSQMEGYTF.

The rearrangement uses TRBV7-8 and TRBJ2-1; TRBD2 matches 10 bases. After removal of 5 bases from V and 9 bases from J, the junction contained 7 bases not matched to a gene. Germline V gene data show CDR1 as SGHVS and CDR2 as FQNEAQ. The length of the CDR3 is 14 residues. The CDR3 sequence: CASSSSGGQAEQFF. The CDR3 nucleotides read TGTGCCAGCAGCAGTAGCGGGGGGCAGGCTGAGCAGTTCTTC.

The V gene is TRBV6-6, the J gene TRBJ2-1; either TRBD1 or TRBD2 may fit D (5 bases each). Looked up from germline, CDR1 is MNHNY and CDR2 is SVGAGI (reference sequence). V gave up 8 bases and J gave up 6 bases, with 11 bases separating them. The CDR3 is 12 residues long. The CDR3 reads CASGGTANEQFF. Written as DNA, the CDR3 is TGTGCCAGCGGTGGGACGGCCAATGAGCAGTTCTTC.

This clonotype was found once. This may arise from a read error, as a much more abundant clone is one base away. The genes are TRBV15 and TRBJ2-5; the D gene could be TRBD1 or TRBD2 (7 bases each). The CDR3 sequence is 17 residues long. Per germline, CDR1 LNHNV and CDR2 YYDKDF (reference sequence). CDR3 in DNA: TGTGCCACCAGCGGAGATCTAGCGGACAGGAGTGCGGAGACCCAGTACTTC. This gives the protein CATSGDLADRSAETQYF.

This chain links TRBV12-3 or TRBV12-4 with TRBJ2-1; D is possibly TRBD1 (5 bases). Trimming shortened V by 3 bases and J by 8 bases, and 20 bases separated the two germline ends. The CDR3 is 16 residues long. CDR3 nucleotides: TGTGCCAGCAGTTTTGTTTGGCAGGGTAAAGGGTATGAGCAGTTCTTC. It translates to CASSFVWQGKGYEQFF.

The chain combines TRBV5-1 with TRBJ2-2; a weak D match, TRBD1 (5 bases). Trimming shortened V by 0 bases and J by 7 bases, and 16 bases separated the two germline ends. CDR1 and CDR2 from the germline V gene are SGHRS and YFSETQ. The CDR3 extends over 16 amino acids. The CDR3 DNA is TGCGCCAGCAGCTTGGCGCTGGACAATGCAGTCGGGGAGCTGTTTTTT. This sequence encodes CASSLALDNAVGELFF.

This chain joins TRBV10-3 and TRBJ1-1; 9 bases match TRBD1. With 10 bases clipped from V and 4 bases from J, the junction kept 7 bases outside the gene matches. This CDR3 is 13 amino acids long. From germline, CDR1 is ENHRY and CDR2 SYGVKD. The CDR3 coding sequence is TGTGCCACGACACAGGGGGCGACCACTGAAGCTTTCTTT. Translating it yields CATTQGATTEAFF.

The V and J genes are TRBV7-2 and TRBJ1-6; no definite D call. V lost 3 bases to trimming and J lost 8 bases, with 5 bases between them. Germline assignment: CDR1 SGHTA and CDR2 FQGNSA. The CDR3 totals 12 residues. This CDR3 is CASSLAYSPLHF. CDR3 in DNA: TGTGCCAGCAGCTTGGCGTATTCACCCCTCCACTTT.

The chain links TRBV2 to TRBJ2-2; D uncertain. V was clipped by 6 bases and J by 7 bases, with 9 bases between them. The CDR3 is made up of 12 amino acids. Germline-derived CDR1 and CDR2 are SNHLY and FYNNEI. In DNA, the CDR3 is TGTGCCAGCAGGGGAAACGGCGGGGAGCTGTTTTTT. It is translated as CASRGNGGELFF.

The J gene is TRBJ2-7, the V gene TRBV29-1; TRBD1 aligns across 7 bases. V lost 6 bases to trimming and J lost 0 bases; unmatched junction nucleotides: 5. Looked up from germline, CDR1 is SQVTM and CDR2 is ANQGSEA. The CDR3 spans 13 residues. Written as DNA, the CDR3 is TGCAGCGTCCTGACAGGGAGCTCCTACGAGCAGTACTTC. Translated: CSVLTGSSYEQYF.

This clonotype was counted a few times. The genes are TRBV14 and TRBJ2-4; 7 nucleotides line up with TRBD1. The J call is in doubt because the DNA end fits TRBJ2-7 better. Germline V gene data show CDR1 as SGHDN and CDR2 as FVKESK. The CDR3 runs to 14 residues. The DNA for the CDR3 is TGTGCCAGCAGCCAAGTCCCAGGGGGTTACGAGCAGTACTTC. Amino acids: CASSQVPGGYEQYF.

V usage is TRBV14 and J usage is TRBJ2-7; 7 bases are shared with TRBD1. Per the germline V gene, CDR1 is SGHDN and CDR2 is FVKESK. The J segment lost 2 bases and the V segment lost 4 bases, leaving 14 bases of the junction unmatched. The CDR3 loop spans 17 amino acids. This chain's CDR3 is CASSLTGQRSTTYEQYF. The CDR3 nucleotides are TGTGCCAGCAGCCTAACGGGACAGCGATCTACCACCTACGAGCAGTACTTC.

CDR3 in amino acids: CASSPTYKGPYEQYF. For the CDR3, the DNA is TGTGCCAGCAGTCCGACTTACAAGGGCCCCTACGAGCAGTACTTC. The rearrangement joins TRBV11-2 to TRBJ2-7; D gene unclear. The germline CDR1 and CDR2 sequences are SGHAT and FQNNGV. The CDR3 has 15 amino acids. V gave up 6 bases and J gave up 2 bases, with 17 bases separating them.

The V and J genes are TRBV6-2 or TRBV6-3 and TRBJ2-1; the match to TRBD1 covers 8 bases. Germline lookup yields CDR1 MNHEY and CDR2 SVGEGT. There are 16 residues in the CDR3. The ends lost 4 bases at V and 13 bases at J; junction bases unmatched: 18. In DNA form, the CDR3 reads TGTGCCAGCAGTTCTTACAGACAGGGGAGTCGAGAGACCCAGTTCTTC. Translating gives CASSSYRQGSRETQFF.

The rearrangement links TRBV12-3 or TRBV12-4 to TRBJ2-3; TRBD1 is a possible D gene (6 bases). CDR3 length equals 15 residues. The V and J ends lost 5 bases and 2 bases respectively, with 14 bases between them. The CDR3 DNA follows: TGTGCCAGCAGTGCAGGGGTGGCACCCACAGATACGCAGTATTTT. It is translated as CASSAGVAPTDTQYF.

The V call is TRBV30, the J call TRBJ1-6; a weak D match, TRBD1 (5 bases). The length of the CDR3 is 17 residues. Deletions cut 3 bases from V and 3 bases from J, with 18 bases between. Per germline, CDR1 GTSNPN and CDR2 SVGIG (reference sequence). CDR3 DNA: TGTGCCTGGAGGGGGCCACCACACAGATTCTATAATTCACCCCTCCACTTT. Its translation: CAWRGPPHRFYNSPLHF. The full variable domain, completed using reference TRBV30 and TRBJ1-6, is SQTIHQWPATLVQPVGSPLSLECTVEGTSNPNLYWYRQAAGRGLQLLFYSVGIGQISSEVPQNLSASRPQDRQFILSSKKLLLSDSGFYLCAWRGPPHRFYNSPLHFGNGTRLTVT.